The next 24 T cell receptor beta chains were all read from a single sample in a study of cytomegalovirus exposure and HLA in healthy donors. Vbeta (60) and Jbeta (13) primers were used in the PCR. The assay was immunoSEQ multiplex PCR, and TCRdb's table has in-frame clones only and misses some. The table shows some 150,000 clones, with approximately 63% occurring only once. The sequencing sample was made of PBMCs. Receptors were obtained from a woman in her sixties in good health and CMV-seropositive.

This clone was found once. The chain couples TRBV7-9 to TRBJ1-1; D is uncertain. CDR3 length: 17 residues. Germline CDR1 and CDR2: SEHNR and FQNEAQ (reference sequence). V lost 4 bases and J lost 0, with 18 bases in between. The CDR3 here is CASSYPVAGSMNTEAFF. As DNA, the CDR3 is TGTGCCAGCAGCTACCCCGTTGCAGGAAGCATGAACACTGAAGCTTTCTTT.

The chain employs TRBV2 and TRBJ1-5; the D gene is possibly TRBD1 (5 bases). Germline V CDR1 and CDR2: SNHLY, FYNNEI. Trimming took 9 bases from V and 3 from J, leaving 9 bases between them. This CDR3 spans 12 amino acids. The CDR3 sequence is CASRQFNQPQHF. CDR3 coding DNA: TGTGCCAGTCGACAGTTCAATCAGCCCCAGCATTTT.

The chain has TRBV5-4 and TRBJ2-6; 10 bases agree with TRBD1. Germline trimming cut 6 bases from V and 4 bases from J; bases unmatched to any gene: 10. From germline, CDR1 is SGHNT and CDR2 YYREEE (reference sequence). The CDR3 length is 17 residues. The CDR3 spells CASKRRTGGTGANVLTF. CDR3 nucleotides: TGTGCCAGCAAACGCCGGACAGGGGGTACCGGGGCCAACGTCCTGACTTTC.

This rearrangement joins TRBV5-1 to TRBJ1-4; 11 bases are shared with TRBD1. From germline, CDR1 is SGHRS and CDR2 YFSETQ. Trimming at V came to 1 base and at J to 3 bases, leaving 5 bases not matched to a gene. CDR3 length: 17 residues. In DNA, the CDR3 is TGCGCCAGCAGCTTGCAGGGACAGGGGGTCGCTAATGAAAAACTGTTTTTT. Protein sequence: CASSLQGQGVANEKLFF.

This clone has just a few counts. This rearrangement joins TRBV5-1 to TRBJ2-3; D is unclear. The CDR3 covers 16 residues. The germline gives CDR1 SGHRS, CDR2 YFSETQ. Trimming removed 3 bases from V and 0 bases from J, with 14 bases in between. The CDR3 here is CASSSGRVKSTDTQYF. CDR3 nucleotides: TGCGCCAGCAGCTCGGGTCGGGTCAAGAGCACAGATACGCAGTATTTT.

The CDR3 reads CASSPGTPVNEQFF. The CDR3 bases are TGCGCCAGCAGCCCCGGGACTCCCGTCAATGAGCAGTTCTTC. The rearrangement links TRBV4-1 to TRBJ2-1; TRBD2 might be the D (6 bases). The CDR3 is 14 residues long. V lost 4 bases, J lost 6 bases, and 13 bases lay in between. The germline CDR1 and CDR2 sequences are MGHRA and YSYEKL.

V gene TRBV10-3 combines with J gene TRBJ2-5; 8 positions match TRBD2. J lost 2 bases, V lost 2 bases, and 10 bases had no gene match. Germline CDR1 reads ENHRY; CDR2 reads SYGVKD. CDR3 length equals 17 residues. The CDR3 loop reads CAISEISGSGKQETQYF. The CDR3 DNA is TGTGCCATCAGTGAGATCTCTGGTAGCGGGAAACAAGAGACCCAGTACTTC.

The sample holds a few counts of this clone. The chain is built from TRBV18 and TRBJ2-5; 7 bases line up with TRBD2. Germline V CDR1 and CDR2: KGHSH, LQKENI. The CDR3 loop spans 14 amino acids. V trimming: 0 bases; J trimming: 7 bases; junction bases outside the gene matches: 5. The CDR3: CASSPPRPGGTQYF. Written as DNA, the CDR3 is TGTGCCAGCTCACCACCAAGACCGGGGGGGACCCAGTACTTC.

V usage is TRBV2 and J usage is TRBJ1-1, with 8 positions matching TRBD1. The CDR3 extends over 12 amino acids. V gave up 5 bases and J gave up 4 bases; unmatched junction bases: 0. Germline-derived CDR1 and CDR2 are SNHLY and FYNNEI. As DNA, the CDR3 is TGTGCCAGCAGTACAGGGGGCACTGAAGCTTTCTTT. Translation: CASSTGGTEAFF.

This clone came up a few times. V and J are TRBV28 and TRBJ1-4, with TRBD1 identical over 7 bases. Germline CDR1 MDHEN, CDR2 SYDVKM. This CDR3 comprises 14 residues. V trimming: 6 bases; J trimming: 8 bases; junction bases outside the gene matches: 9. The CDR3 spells CASSGDRVDEKLFF. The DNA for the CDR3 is TGTGCCAGCAGCGGAGACAGGGTCGACGAAAAACTGTTTTTT. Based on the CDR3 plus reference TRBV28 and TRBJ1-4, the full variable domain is DVKVTQSSRYLVKRTGEKVFLECVQDMDHENMFWYRQDPGLGLRLIYFSYDVKMKEKGDIPEGYSVSREKKERFSLILESASTNQTSMYLCASSGDRVDEKLFFGSGTQLSVL.

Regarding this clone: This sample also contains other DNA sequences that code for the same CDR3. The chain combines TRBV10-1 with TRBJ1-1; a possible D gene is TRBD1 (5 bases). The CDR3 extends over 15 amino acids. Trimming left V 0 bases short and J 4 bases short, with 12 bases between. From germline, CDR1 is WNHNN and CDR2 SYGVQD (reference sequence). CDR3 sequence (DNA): TGCGCCAGCAGTGAGTCAGGGGTTGACGGCACTGAAGCTTTCTTT. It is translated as CASSESGVDGTEAFF.

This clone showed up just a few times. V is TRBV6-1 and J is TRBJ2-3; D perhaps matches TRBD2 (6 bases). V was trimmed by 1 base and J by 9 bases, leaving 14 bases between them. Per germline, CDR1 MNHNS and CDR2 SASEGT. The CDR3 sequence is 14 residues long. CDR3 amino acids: CASSEGLGGSTQYF. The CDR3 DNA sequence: TGTGCCAGCAGTGAAGGGCTTGGGGGGTCGACGCAGTATTTT.

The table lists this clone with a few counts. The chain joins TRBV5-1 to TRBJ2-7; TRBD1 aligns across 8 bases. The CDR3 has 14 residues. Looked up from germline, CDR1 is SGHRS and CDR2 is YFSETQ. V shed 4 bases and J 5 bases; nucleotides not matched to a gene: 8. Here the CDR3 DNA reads TGCGCCAGCAGCAGTGGACAGGGCAGCAACGAGCAGTACTTC. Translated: CASSSGQGSNEQYF.

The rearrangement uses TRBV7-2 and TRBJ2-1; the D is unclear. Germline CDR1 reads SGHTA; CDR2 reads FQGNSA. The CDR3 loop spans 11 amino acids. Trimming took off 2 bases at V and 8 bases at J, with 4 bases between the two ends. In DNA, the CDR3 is TGTGCCAGCAGCTTATATGATGAGCAGTTCTTC. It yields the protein CASSLYDEQFF.

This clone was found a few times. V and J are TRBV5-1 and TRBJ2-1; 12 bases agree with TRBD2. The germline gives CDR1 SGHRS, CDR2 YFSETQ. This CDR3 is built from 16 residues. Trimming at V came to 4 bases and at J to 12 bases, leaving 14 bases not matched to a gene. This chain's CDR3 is CASSHTGLAGTRGQFF. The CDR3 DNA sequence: TGCGCCAGCAGCCATACGGGACTAGCGGGTACTCGTGGGCAGTTCTTC. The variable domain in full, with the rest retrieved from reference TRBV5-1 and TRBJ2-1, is KAGVTQTPRYLIKTRGQQVTLSCSPISGHRSVSWYQQTPGQGLQFLFEYFSETQRNKGNFPGRFSGRQFSNSRSEMNVSTLELGDSALYLCASSHTGLAGTRGQFFGPGTRLTVL.

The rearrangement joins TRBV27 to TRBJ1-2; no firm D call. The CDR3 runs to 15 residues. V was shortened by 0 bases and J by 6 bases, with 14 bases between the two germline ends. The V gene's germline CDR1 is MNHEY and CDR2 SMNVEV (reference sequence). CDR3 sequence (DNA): TGTGCCAGCAGTTTATCGAGAACGGGGAGAGATGGCTACACCTTC. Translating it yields CASSLSRTGRDGYTF.

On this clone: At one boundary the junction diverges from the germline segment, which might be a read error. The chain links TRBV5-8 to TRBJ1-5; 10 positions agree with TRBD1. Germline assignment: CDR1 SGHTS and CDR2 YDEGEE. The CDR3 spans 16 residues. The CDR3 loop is CASRLDRGDRNQPQHF. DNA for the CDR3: TGTGCCAGCAGGTTGGACAGGGGGGATCGCAATCAGCCCCAGCATTTT.

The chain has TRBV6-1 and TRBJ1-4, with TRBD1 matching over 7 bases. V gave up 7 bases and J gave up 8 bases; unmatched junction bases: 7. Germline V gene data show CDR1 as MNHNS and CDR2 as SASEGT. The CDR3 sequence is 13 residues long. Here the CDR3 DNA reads TGTGCCAGCACTGGGACAGCTAGGGAAAAACTGTTTTTT. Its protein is CASTGTAREKLFF.

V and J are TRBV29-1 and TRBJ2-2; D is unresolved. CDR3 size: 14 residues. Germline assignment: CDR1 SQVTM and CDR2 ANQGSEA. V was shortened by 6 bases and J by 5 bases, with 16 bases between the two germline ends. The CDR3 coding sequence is TGCAGCGTCAGGCCCCATACAAGGACCGGGGAGCTGTTTTTT. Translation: CSVRPHTRTGELFF.

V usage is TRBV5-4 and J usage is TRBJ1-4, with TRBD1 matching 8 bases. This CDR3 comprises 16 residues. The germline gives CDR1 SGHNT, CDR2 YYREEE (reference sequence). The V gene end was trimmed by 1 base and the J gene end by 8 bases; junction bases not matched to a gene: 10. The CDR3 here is CASSLQGAIGAEKLFF. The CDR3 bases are TGTGCCAGCAGCTTGCAGGGGGCTATCGGGGCAGAAAAACTGTTTTTT.

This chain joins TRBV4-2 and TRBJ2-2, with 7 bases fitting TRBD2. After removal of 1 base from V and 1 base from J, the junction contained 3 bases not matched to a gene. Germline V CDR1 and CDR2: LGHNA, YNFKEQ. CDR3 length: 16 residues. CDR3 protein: CASSQGEGRNTGELFF. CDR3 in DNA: TGTGCCAGCAGCCAAGGGGAGGGCAGGAACACCGGGGAGCTGTTTTTT.

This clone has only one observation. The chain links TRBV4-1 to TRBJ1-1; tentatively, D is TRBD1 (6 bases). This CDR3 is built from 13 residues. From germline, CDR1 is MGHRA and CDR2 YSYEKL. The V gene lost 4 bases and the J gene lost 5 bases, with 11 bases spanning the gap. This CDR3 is CASSLARGTEAFF. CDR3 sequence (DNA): TGCGCCAGCAGCCTCGCAAGGGGGACTGAAGCTTTCTTT.

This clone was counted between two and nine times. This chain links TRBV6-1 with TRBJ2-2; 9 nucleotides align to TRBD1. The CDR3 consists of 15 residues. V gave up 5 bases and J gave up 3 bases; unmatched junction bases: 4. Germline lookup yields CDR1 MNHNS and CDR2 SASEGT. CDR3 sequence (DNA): TGTGCCAGCAGTCGACAGGGGGGGGACACCGGGGAGCTGTTTTTT. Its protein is CASSRQGGDTGELFF.

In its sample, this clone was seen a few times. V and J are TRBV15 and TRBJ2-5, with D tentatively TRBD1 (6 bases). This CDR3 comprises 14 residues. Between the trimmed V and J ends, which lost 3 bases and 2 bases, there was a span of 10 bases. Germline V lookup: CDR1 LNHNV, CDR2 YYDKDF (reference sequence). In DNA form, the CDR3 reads TGTGCCACCAGCAGGGACAGTCCTCAAGAGACCCAGTACTTC. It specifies CATSRDSPQETQYF.